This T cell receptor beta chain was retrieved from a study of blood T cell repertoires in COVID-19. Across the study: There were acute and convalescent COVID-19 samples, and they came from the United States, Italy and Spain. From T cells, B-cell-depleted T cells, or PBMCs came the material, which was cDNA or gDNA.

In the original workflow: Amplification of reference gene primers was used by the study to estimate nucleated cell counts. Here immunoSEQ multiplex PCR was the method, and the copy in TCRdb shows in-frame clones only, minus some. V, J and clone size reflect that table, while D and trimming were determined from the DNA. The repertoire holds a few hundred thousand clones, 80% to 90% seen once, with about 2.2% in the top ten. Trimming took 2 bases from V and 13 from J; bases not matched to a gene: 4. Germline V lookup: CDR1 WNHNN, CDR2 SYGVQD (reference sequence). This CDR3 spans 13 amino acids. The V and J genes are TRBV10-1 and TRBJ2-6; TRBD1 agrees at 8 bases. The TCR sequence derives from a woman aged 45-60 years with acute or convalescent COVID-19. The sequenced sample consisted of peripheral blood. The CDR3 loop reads CASSEGTGGVLTF. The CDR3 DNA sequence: TGCGCCAGCAGTGAGGGGACAGGCGGGGTCCTGACTTTC.